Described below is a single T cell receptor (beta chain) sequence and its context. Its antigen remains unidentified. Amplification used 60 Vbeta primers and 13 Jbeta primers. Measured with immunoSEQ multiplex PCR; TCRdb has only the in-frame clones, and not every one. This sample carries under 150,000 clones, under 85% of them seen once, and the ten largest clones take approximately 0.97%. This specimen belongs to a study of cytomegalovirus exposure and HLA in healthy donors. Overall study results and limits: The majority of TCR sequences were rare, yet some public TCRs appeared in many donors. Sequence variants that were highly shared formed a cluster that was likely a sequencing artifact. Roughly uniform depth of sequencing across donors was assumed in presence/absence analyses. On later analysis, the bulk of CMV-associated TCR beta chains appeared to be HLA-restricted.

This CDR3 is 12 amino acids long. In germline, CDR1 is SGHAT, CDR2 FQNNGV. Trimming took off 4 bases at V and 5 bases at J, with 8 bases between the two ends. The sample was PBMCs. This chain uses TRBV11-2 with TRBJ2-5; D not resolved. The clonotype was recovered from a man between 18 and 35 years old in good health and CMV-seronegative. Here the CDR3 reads CASSSYLETQYF. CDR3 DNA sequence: TGTGCCAGCAGCTCATACTTGGAGACCCAGTACTTC.